The 22 T cell receptor beta chains presented below share a single source sample, sequenced in a study of T cells after posttransplantation cyclophosphamide. The data were produced by immunoSEQ multiplex PCR, yet TCRdb's version contains in-frame clones alone and is incomplete. The sample contains tens of thousands of clones, just over 90% of which appear only once. The sequenced sample consisted of PBMCs. Receptor source: a woman in her 30s in good health and a related stem cell transplant donor.

The rearrangement joins TRBV5-1 to TRBJ2-7; perhaps TRBD1 as D (6 bases). The germline V gene has CDR1 SGHRS and CDR2 YFSETQ. The CDR3 length is 13 residues. V shed 2 bases and J shed 3 bases, with 9 bases lying between them. This chain's CDR3 is CASSFLGGYEQYF. The CDR3 DNA follows: TGCGCCAGCAGCTTCTTAGGGGGCTACGAGCAGTACTTC.

The gene calls are TRBV28 and TRBJ1-6; 9 nucleotides agree with TRBD1. V shed 2 bases and J 3 bases; nucleotides not matched to a gene: 2. The CDR3 runs to 16 residues. The germline CDR1 and CDR2 sequences are MDHEN and SYDVKM. The DNA for the CDR3 is TGTGCCAGCAGTTTAGGGACAGGGTACTATAATTCACCCCTCCACTTT. Translated: CASSLGTGYYNSPLHF.

The V gene is TRBV5-4, the J gene TRBJ1-2; 7 bases are a match to TRBD1. Germline CDR1 reads SGHNT; CDR2 reads YYREEE (reference sequence). V shed 4 bases, J shed 5 bases, and the junction held 2 bases outside the gene matches. The CDR3 sequence is 12 residues long. CDR3 loop: CASSAGGYGYTF. The CDR3 DNA follows: TGTGCCAGCAGCGCAGGGGGGTATGGCTACACCTTC.

The rearrangement links TRBV7-2 to TRBJ2-1; D possibly corresponds to TRBD1 (6 bases). CDR3 length: 17 amino acids. Germline V gene data show CDR1 as SGHTA and CDR2 as FQGNSA. Between the trimmed V and J ends, which lost 1 base and 8 bases, there was a span of 21 bases. The CDR3 here is CASSLGGHRVNGDEQFF. The CDR3 nucleotides are TGTGCCAGCAGCTTAGGTGGGCACAGGGTTAATGGGGATGAGCAGTTCTTC.

V usage is TRBV2 and J usage is TRBJ2-2; D ambiguous. This CDR3 has 14 amino acids. Germline V gene sequence: CDR1 SNHLY, CDR2 FYNNEI. Trimming shortened V by 2 bases and J by 1 base, and 5 bases separated the two germline ends. The DNA of the CDR3 is TGTGCCAGCAGTGAAAGTCGGAACACCGGGGAGCTGTTTTTT. Its protein is CASSESRNTGELFF.

The chain couples TRBV7-6 to TRBJ1-1, with D perhaps matching TRBD1 (5 bases). This CDR3 has 16 amino acids. Trimming took 1 base from V and 0 from J, leaving 12 bases between them. In germline, CDR1 is SGHVS, CDR2 FNYEAQ. CDR3 loop: CASSLGGTLLNTEAFF. CDR3 nucleotides: TGTGCCAGCAGCTTAGGTGGGACGTTATTGAACACTGAAGCTTTCTTT.

The V call is TRBV10-2, the J call TRBJ1-3; the match to TRBD1 covers 8 bases. V lost 4 bases to trimming and J lost 2 bases; unmatched junction nucleotides: 7. Germline lookup yields CDR1 WSHSY and CDR2 SAAADI. The CDR3 is made up of 16 amino acids. The CDR3 spells CASSALGTGTGNTIYF. DNA for the CDR3: TGCGCCAGCAGTGCTCTAGGGACAGGTACTGGAAACACCATATATTTT.

V usage is TRBV18 and J usage is TRBJ2-7; D is uncertain. Germline assignment: CDR1 KGHSH and CDR2 LQKENI. V shed 1 base and J shed 0 bases, with 7 bases lying between them. This CDR3 is 14 amino acids long. CDR3 sequence (DNA): TGTGCCAGCTCACCACGCCACAGCTCCTACGAGCAGTACTTC. Its translation is CASSPRHSSYEQYF.

The genes are TRBV29-1 and TRBJ2-2; TRBD1 agrees at 7 bases. V trimming: 6 bases; J trimming: 0 bases; junction bases outside the gene matches: 10. The germline CDR1 and CDR2 sequences are SQVTM and ANQGSEA. This CDR3 comprises 16 residues. CDR3 in amino acids: CSVEIPGTANTGELFF. The DNA for the CDR3 is TGCAGCGTCGAGATCCCCGGGACAGCGAACACCGGGGAGCTGTTTTTT.

The V gene is TRBV15, the J gene TRBJ1-4; TRBD1 matches 9 bases. Trimming took 1 base from V and 2 from J; bases not matched to a gene: 5. Germline loops: CDR1 LNHNV, CDR2 YYDKDF (reference sequence). The CDR3 covers 17 residues. For the CDR3, the DNA is TGTGCCACCAGCAGAGCCGGGACAGGGAGCACTAATGAAAAACTGTTTTTT. Its protein product is CATSRAGTGSTNEKLFF.

Only a few counts were recorded for this clone. J is TRBJ2-5 and V is TRBV2; no clear D gene. V was trimmed by 1 base and J by 7 bases, leaving 7 bases between them. CDR3 size: 12 residues. CDR1 and CDR2 from the germline V gene are SNHLY and FYNNEI. The CDR3 bases are TGTGCCAGCAGTGAAGAGCTCTCGACCCAGTACTTC. Its protein product is CASSEELSTQYF.

The rearrangement uses TRBV10-1 and TRBJ1-1; a weak D match, TRBD1 (6 bases). In germline, CDR1 is WNHNN, CDR2 SYGVQD (reference sequence). The CDR3 runs to 13 residues. With 6 bases removed from V and 4 bases from J, the gap between germline ends came to 12 bases. This CDR3 is CASSQGLITEAFF. In DNA form, the CDR3 reads TGCGCCAGCAGCCAGGGGTTGATCACTGAAGCTTTCTTT.

V and J are TRBV10-3 and TRBJ1-3, with 9 positions matching TRBD1. Germline CDR1 is ENHRY and CDR2 is SYGVKD. With V trimmed by 6 bases and J by 0 bases, 6 bases remained unmatched. The CDR3 is 16 amino acids. CDR3 residues: CAIREDRGSSGNTIYF. In DNA, the CDR3 is TGTGCCATCAGAGAAGACAGGGGGAGCTCTGGAAACACCATATATTTT.

CDR3 loop: CASSWIRDSVYEQYF. DNA for the CDR3: TGTGCCAGCAGCTGGATAAGGGACAGCGTCTACGAGCAGTACTTC. The V gene is TRBV7-9, the J gene TRBJ2-7; 7 bases map to TRBD1. The CDR3 has 15 residues. Per the germline V gene, CDR1 is SEHNR and CDR2 is FQNEAQ (reference sequence). The V gene end was trimmed by 4 bases and the J gene end by 3 bases; junction bases not matched to a gene: 9.

This clone was observed a single time. The V and J genes are TRBV7-6 and TRBJ2-4, with 9 bases aligning to TRBD1. Germline-derived CDR1 and CDR2 are SGHVS and FNYEAQ. The V segment lost 5 bases and the J segment 6 bases; nucleotides outside the gene matches: 5. This CDR3 is 14 amino acids long. This CDR3 is CASSPGTGLNIQYF. CDR3 coding DNA: TGTGCCAGCAGCCCCGGGACAGGGTTAAACATTCAGTACTTC.

V is TRBV5-1 and J is TRBJ1-1, with 7 bases matching TRBD1. The CDR3 is 15 amino acids. The trim removed 0 bases at V and 1 base at J, leaving 3 bases unmatched. Germline loops: CDR1 SGHRS, CDR2 YFSETQ. The CDR3 region has the DNA TGCGCCAGCAGCTTGGACAGGGGCCAGAACACTGAAGCTTTCTTT. This sequence encodes CASSLDRGQNTEAFF. The whole variable domain, remainder taken from reference TRBV5-1 and TRBJ1-1, is KAGVTQTPRYLIKTRGQQVTLSCSPISGHRSVSWYQQTPGQGLQFLFEYFSETQRNKGNFPGRFSGRQFSNSRSEMNVSTLELGDSALYLCASSLDRGQNTEAFFGQGTRLTVV.

The genes are TRBV7-9 and TRBJ1-2; D gene uncertain. Germline V lookup: CDR1 SEHNR, CDR2 FQNEAQ (reference sequence). The V gene lost 3 bases and the J gene lost 7 bases, with 18 bases spanning the gap. CDR3 length: 15 amino acids. This CDR3 is CASSLSAGRVIGYTF. The CDR3 region has the DNA TGTGCCAGCAGCTTGAGTGCAGGTCGGGTAATTGGCTACACCTTC.

The CDR3 coding sequence is TGCGCCAGCAGCGCCCCCCGGGACAGGGGCACCGCGAACACCGGGGAGCTGTTTTTT. This gives the protein CASSAPRDRGTANTGELFF. The chain couples TRBV10-2 to TRBJ2-2; 10 bases align to TRBD1. The length of the CDR3 is 19 residues. Germline lookup yields CDR1 WSHSY and CDR2 SAAADI. J gave up 0 bases and V 6 bases, and 13 bases lay outside the gene matches.

V and J are TRBV5-1 and TRBJ2-2, with D uncertain. V lost 5 bases to trimming and J lost 3 bases, with 14 bases between them. The CDR3 is made up of 15 amino acids. Germline V gives CDR1 SGHRS, CDR2 YFSETQ. The DNA of the CDR3 is TGCGCCAGCAGTTTTACTGCCTTTGACACCGGGGAGCTGTTTTTT. This sequence encodes CASSFTAFDTGELFF. Supplemented by reference TRBV5-1 and TRBJ2-2, the full variable domain reads KAGVTQTPRYLIKTRGQQVTLSCSPISGHRSVSWYQQTPGQGLQFLFEYFSETQRNKGNFPGRFSGRQFSNSRSEMNVSTLELGDSALYLCASSFTAFDTGELFFGEGSRLTVL.

J is TRBJ2-3 and V is TRBV4-3; no clear D. CDR1 and CDR2 (germline): LGHNA, YSLEER. The V end lost 3 bases, the J end lost 0 bases, and 13 bases lay between the germline ends. The CDR3 covers 16 residues. CDR3: CASSQDLAASTDTQYF. DNA for the CDR3: TGCGCCAGCAGCCAGGACCTCGCGGCTAGCACAGATACGCAGTATTTT.

This chain links TRBV14 with TRBJ1-1, with D tentatively TRBD1 (5 bases). The ends were cut back, 0 bases at V and 5 bases at J, with 16 bases in the middle. The CDR3 extends over 16 amino acids. In germline, CDR1 is SGHDN, CDR2 FVKESK. The CDR3 loop reads CASSQDIGAIRTEAFF. The DNA for the CDR3 is TGTGCCAGCAGCCAAGATATTGGGGCGATTAGGACTGAAGCTTTCTTT.

In DNA, the CDR3 is TGCGCCAGCAGCCGGAGTGAGGCGACCGGGACATCGAACACTGAAGCTTTCTTT. Translating it yields CASSRSEATGTSNTEAFF. The J gene is TRBJ1-1, the V gene TRBV4-1, with a possible D match to TRBD1 (6 bases). The germline CDR1 and CDR2 sequences are MGHRA and YSYEKL. The CDR3 has 18 amino acids. Trimming removed 4 bases from V and 1 base from J, with 22 bases in between.